This T cell receptor (beta chain) originates from a study of spatial heterogeneity in lung cancer. This clonotype has only a few counts. The time point denotes: sample taken at primary tumor resection. Whole RNA, isolated from tumor, nontumor lung or frozen PBMC, was sequenced without prior sorting. A total of some 70 untreated early-stage non-small cell lung cancer patients served as donors. TCRdb reprocessed the 5' RACE reads via MiXCR and lists one record per CDR3 protein. The sample gives tens of thousands of distinct CDR3 sequences, approximately 8.6% of which show up once; 6.9% is in the top ten. Trimming stripped 5 bases from V and 4 bases from J, with 10 bases between. The germline CDR1 and CDR2 sequences are LGHNT and FRNRAP. The CDR3 is made up of 13 amino acids.

The chain combines TRBV12-5 with TRBJ2-3; a weak D match, TRBD2 (5 bases). The receptor was isolated from a male donor with early-stage non-small cell lung cancer. Sequencing used PBMCs, obtained at surgery. The CDR3 sequence: CASGHREADTQYF. The CDR3 region has the DNA TGTGCTAGTGGTCACCGGGAAGCAGATACGCAGTATTTT.